Listed here are 22 T cell receptor beta chains from one sample, sequenced in a study of radiotherapy plus CTLA-4 blockade in lung cancer (dated by TCRdb to the late 2010s). Library preparation was by the immunoSEQ multiplex PCR assay. What TCRdb holds here is the immuneACCESS table cut down to in-frame rearrangements. Part of the clones is not present; checked against another copy, under half of the missing clones reflect an unresolved V gene, and the others are unexplained. The sample table records roughly 98,000 clones; about 83% of these occur just once. Roughly 15% of the sample is held by the ten biggest clonotypes. Sequences were derived from peripheral blood, sampled from a patient treated with radiotherapy plus ipilimumab. Every receptor here comes from a human donor with non-small cell lung cancer that progressed on radiotherapy plus ipilimumab.

V usage is TRBV25-1 and J usage is TRBJ2-2; no reliable D call. CDR1 and CDR2 from the germline V gene are MGHDK and SYGVNS. V lost 7 bases and J lost 2, with 8 bases in between. The CDR3 is 13 amino acids. The chain's CDR3 is CASTTSNTGELFF. In DNA form, the CDR3 reads TGTGCCAGCACCACTTCTAACACCGGGGAGCTGTTTTTT.

The genes are TRBV27 and TRBJ1-1, with 7 bases identical to TRBD1. After removal of 0 bases from V and 4 bases from J, the junction contained 8 bases not matched to a gene. CDR3 length equals 16 residues. Germline assignment: CDR1 MNHEY and CDR2 SMNVEV (reference sequence). CDR3 sequence (DNA): TGTGCCAGCAGTTTATCGCGGAGGCAGGGGGTCACTGAAGCTTTCTTT. This encodes CASSLSRRQGVTEAFF.

This clone was counted a single time. J is TRBJ1-3 and V is TRBV7-9; D gene uncertain. CDR3 length equals 15 residues. V was cut by 3 bases and J by 0 bases, with 9 bases left in between. CDR1 is SEHNR, CDR2 FQNEAQ, per germline (reference sequence). CDR3 sequence reads: CASSFPIYSGNTIYF. The DNA for the CDR3 is TGTGCCAGCAGCTTCCCAATTTACTCTGGAAACACCATATATTTT. Combining the CDR3 with reference TRBV7-9 and TRBJ1-3 gives the whole variable domain DTGVSQNPRHKITKRGQNVTFRCDPISEHNRLYWYRQTLGQGPEFLTYFQNEAQLEKSRLLSDRFSAERPKGSFSTLEIQRTEQGDSAMYLCASSFPIYSGNTIYFGEGSWLTVV.

This chain links TRBV18 with TRBJ2-5; D gene uncertain. Trimming removed 6 bases from V and 5 bases from J, with 13 bases in between. Germline-derived CDR1 and CDR2 are KGHSH and LQKENI. The CDR3 covers 13 residues. CDR3 amino acids: CASSPFQDETQYF. CDR3 sequence (DNA): TGTGCCAGCTCCCCGTTCCAAGACGAGACCCAGTACTTC.

The chain recombines TRBV5-1 with TRBJ2-5; D is undetermined. Germline assignment: CDR1 SGHRS and CDR2 YFSETQ. The CDR3 is 13 amino acids. The ends were cut back, 0 bases at V and 7 bases at J, with 10 bases in the middle. The CDR3 is CASSLGLAGTQYF. In DNA form, the CDR3 reads TGCGCCAGCAGCTTGGGCTTAGCCGGGACCCAGTACTTC.

This sequence joins TRBV30 and TRBJ2-7, with D possibly matching TRBD2 (6 bases). V shed 0 bases and J shed 10 bases, with 16 bases lying between them. Germline lookup yields CDR1 GTSNPN and CDR2 SVGIG (reference sequence). CDR3 size: 13 residues. CDR3 loop: CAWSVNGGYTQYF. The CDR3 DNA sequence: TGTGCCTGGAGTGTAAATGGGGGGTACACTCAGTACTTC.

V is TRBV11-3 and J is TRBJ2-1; 10 bases line up with TRBD2. The V segment lost 5 bases and the J segment 1 base; nucleotides outside the gene matches: 2. The germline CDR1 and CDR2 sequences are SGHNT and YENEEA. This CDR3 spans 15 amino acids. This CDR3 reads CASSPGLASYNEQFF. In DNA, the CDR3 is TGTGCCAGCAGCCCGGGACTAGCGTCCTACAATGAGCAGTTCTTC.

This clone was counted a single time. V usage is TRBV6-5 and J usage is TRBJ2-5, with D possibly matching TRBD1 (5 bases). Germline CDR1 and CDR2: MNHEY and SVGAGI. The CDR3 covers 15 residues. Trimming shortened V by 6 bases and J by 1 base, and 15 bases separated the two germline ends. CDR3 sequence (DNA): TGTGCCAGCAGGCCCCCTCGACAGATCCAAGAGACCCAGTACTTC. It codes for CASRPPRQIQETQYF.

This chain joins TRBV7-2 and TRBJ1-2, with D maybe TRBD1 (5 bases). This CDR3 contains 13 residues. Germline V gives CDR1 SGHTA, CDR2 FQGNSA. V was pared by 7 bases and J by 5 bases, with 14 bases between. The CDR3 nucleotides are TGTGCCAGCACCCTGGACACCTATTATGGCTACACCTTC. This encodes CASTLDTYYGYTF.

This chain links TRBV5-4 with TRBJ2-7; a weak D match, TRBD2 (5 bases). The V end lost 0 bases, the J end lost 5 bases, and 12 bases lay between the germline ends. This CDR3 has 14 amino acids. Germline CDR1 reads SGHNT; CDR2 reads YYREEE (reference sequence). For the CDR3, the DNA is TGTGCCAGCAGCTTGGGGGTAGTGAGGGACGAGCAGTACTTC. Translating gives CASSLGVVRDEQYF. Variable domain in full (rest from reference TRBV5-4 and TRBJ2-7): ETGVTQSPTHLIKTRGQQVTLRCSSQSGHNTVSWYQQALGQGPQFIFQYYREEENGRGNFPPRFSGLQFPNYSSELNVNALELDDSALYLCASSLGVVRDEQYFGPGTRLTVT.

The J gene is TRBJ1-1, the V gene TRBV27; D remains ambiguous. Germline-derived CDR1 and CDR2 are MNHEY and SMNVEV (reference sequence). The V end was cut by 6 bases, the J end by 4 bases, with 21 bases between. The CDR3 runs 16 residues. DNA for the CDR3: TGTGCCAGCAGCTCACGACCCCCCGGCGGAGGCACTGAAGCTTTCTTT. Translating gives CASSSRPPGGGTEAFF.

The CDR3 DNA follows: TGTGCCTGGGATAATCGTGGCTACACCTTC. It specifies CAWDNRGYTF. V is TRBV30 and J is TRBJ1-2; D ambiguous. CDR1 GTSNPN and CDR2 SVGIG come from the germline V gene (reference sequence). Trimming pared 5 bases from V and 7 bases from J, leaving 8 bases between. This CDR3 has 10 amino acids.

This clone was counted once. The gene calls are TRBV5-6 and TRBJ2-3; D might be TRBD1 or TRBD2, each matching 5 bases. Deletions cut 0 bases from V and 3 bases from J, with 17 bases between. This CDR3 has 17 residues. In germline, CDR1 is SGHDT, CDR2 YYEEEE. This CDR3 is CASSLVGGGSRTDTQYF. The CDR3, as DNA: TGTGCCAGCAGCTTGGTTGGGGGTGGCAGTAGAACAGATACGCAGTATTTT.

CDR3 amino acids: CASSQGTGQTYEQYF. The CDR3 DNA follows: TGCGCCAGCAGCCAAGGGACAGGGCAAACCTACGAGCAGTACTTC. V gene TRBV4-3 combines with J gene TRBJ2-5, with 8 bases fitting TRBD1. The DNA end favors TRBJ2-7, so the J call may be wrong. The CDR3 consists of 15 residues. Germline V gene sequence: CDR1 LGHNA, CDR2 YSLEER.

This rearrangement joins TRBV18 to TRBJ2-3, with 8 bases lining up with TRBD2. Germline CDR1 is KGHSH and CDR2 is LQKENI. The CDR3 totals 16 residues. V lost 0 bases and J lost 2; bases outside the gene matches: 4. The CDR3 DNA follows: TGTGCCAGCTCACCACCGGCAGCGGGAGTCACAGATACGCAGTATTTT. Translating it yields CASSPPAAGVTDTQYF.

The chain has TRBV7-7 and TRBJ2-1; TRBD2 matches 8 bases. The length of the CDR3 is 16 residues. CDR1 is SSHAT, CDR2 FNYEAQ, per germline (reference sequence). The junction had 11 bases not matched to a gene; V was cut back by 5 bases and J by 5 bases. The CDR3 is CASSPLSGGANNEQFF. CDR3 sequence (DNA): TGTGCCAGCAGCCCTCTTTCCGGGGGGGCGAACAATGAGCAGTTCTTC. Full variable domain (remainder filled in from reference TRBV7-7 and TRBJ2-1): GAGVSQSPRYKVTKRGQDVTLRCDPISSHATLYWYQQALGQGPEFLTYFNYEAQPDKSGLPSDRFSAERPEGSISTLTIQRTEQRDSAMYRCASSPLSGGANNEQFFGPGTRLTVL.

The rearrangement joins TRBV11-2 to TRBJ1-5; the D is unclear. Germline V gives CDR1 SGHAT, CDR2 FQNNGV. The ends were cut back, 1 base at V and 9 bases at J, with 7 bases in the middle. CDR3 length: 12 amino acids. The CDR3 spells CASSLARGPQHF. CDR3 bases: TGTGCCAGCAGCTTAGCCCGGGGGCCCCAGCATTTT. The whole variable domain, filled in from reference TRBV11-2 and TRBJ1-5, reads EAGVAQSPRYKIIEKRQSVAFWCNPISGHATLYWYQQILGQGPKLLIQFQNNGVVDDSQLPKDRFSAERLKGVDSTLKIQPAKLEDSAVYLCASSLARGPQHFGDGTRLSIL.

A remark on this clone: Sequence at one end of the junction differs from germline and may be a read error. The chain employs TRBV4-1 and TRBJ1-6; no firm D call. Germline-derived CDR1 and CDR2 are MGHRA and YSYEKL. This CDR3 is built from 15 residues. CDR3: CASSKFPVGDSPLHF. CDR3 bases: TGTGCCAGCAGCAAGTTTCCGGTAGGAGATTCACCCCTCCACTTT.

The chain recombines TRBV27 with TRBJ2-5, with D hard to call. CDR1 MNHEY and CDR2 SMNVEV come from the germline V gene (reference sequence). The germline V and J ends were trimmed by 3 bases and 5 bases, with 13 bases remaining between them. CDR3 size: 14 residues. The CDR3 reads CASSFAPPRETQYF. The CDR3 coding sequence is TGTGCCAGCAGTTTTGCCCCCCCAAGGGAGACCCAGTACTTC.

V is TRBV11-1 and J is TRBJ1-2; D gene uncertain. CDR3 length equals 13 residues. V lost 2 bases and J 6 bases, leaving 10 bases between the germline ends. The germline V gene encodes CDR1 SGHAT and CDR2 FQDESV (reference sequence). The CDR3 here is CASSLNSGNGYTF. CDR3 nucleotide sequence: TGTGCCAGCAGCTTAAATTCTGGGAATGGCTACACCTTC.

The chain carries TRBV11-2 and TRBJ2-7; TRBD1 agrees at 10 bases. CDR1 and CDR2 (germline): SGHAT, FQNNGV. With V trimmed by 5 bases and J by 2 bases, 3 bases remained unmatched. This CDR3 has 14 amino acids. The CDR3 DNA reads as TGTGCCAGCAGCCCCGGGACAGGGGCCTACGAGCAGTACTTC. Its protein is CASSPGTGAYEQYF.

This clone was seen just once. V usage is TRBV27 and J usage is TRBJ1-1; no clear D gene. The germline gives CDR1 MNHEY, CDR2 SMNVEV (reference sequence). This CDR3 is 13 amino acids long. This chain's CDR3 is CASFGPRNTEAFF. The CDR3, as DNA: TGTGCAAGCTTCGGGCCACGGAACACTGAAGCTTTCTTT.